Below are 23 T cell receptor beta chains sequenced from a single sample in a study of T cell responses to AZD1222 COVID-19 vaccine (dated by TCRdb to the early 2020s). The meaning of the sample's time point label: about 28 days (+/-7) after the second vaccine dose. The treatment or condition tag for this specimen amounts to: meningococcal conjugate vaccine given as trial control. The library was made by the immunoSEQ multiplex PCR assay. As stored in TCRdb, this immuneACCESS dataset retains in-frame rearrangements with V and J assigned. A fraction of the clones does not appear; measured against another copy, unresolved V genes explain less than half of the discrepancy, and the remainder lacks a known reason. The sample table records under 50,000 clones; roughly 78% of these occur just once. The ten largest clones represent about 22% of the sample. Material: peripheral blood, obtained 28 days after the second dose of the MenACWY control vaccine. The receptors were sampled from an adult who received the MenACWY meningococcal vaccine as a control.

The V call is TRBV2, the J call TRBJ2-2, with 7 nucleotides matching TRBD2. Germline V CDR1 and CDR2: SNHLY, FYNNEI. This CDR3 region has 15 residues. The V gene end was trimmed by 5 bases and the J gene end by 4 bases; junction bases not matched to a gene: 7. The CDR3 here is CASSPRSSGTGELFF. CDR3 nucleotides: TGTGCCAGCAGTCCCCGGTCTAGCGGCACCGGGGAGCTGTTTTTT.

This clone appeared once. This sequence joins TRBV6-6 and TRBJ2-1; TRBD2 matches at 9 bases. V was clipped by 4 bases and J by 10 bases; unmatched bases: 11. This CDR3 is built from 15 residues. Germline-derived CDR1 and CDR2 are MNHNY and SVGAGI (reference sequence). The CDR3 nucleotides are TGTGCCAGCAGTTCCCTCCGGCGGGAGGGCCGGGAGCAGTTCTTC. Amino acid sequence: CASSSLRREGREQFF.

This chain connects TRBV5-1 to TRBJ1-6; 7 positions match TRBD1. In germline, CDR1 is SGHRS, CDR2 YFSETQ. This CDR3 region has 14 residues. V shed 3 bases and J 10 bases; nucleotides not matched to a gene: 7. Written as DNA, the CDR3 is TGCGCCAGCAGCTCCCGGGACAGAAGGTCACCCCTCCACTTT. Its translation: CASSSRDRRSPLHF.

The chain is built from TRBV9 and TRBJ2-7; the D gene is possibly TRBD1 (6 bases). Germline CDR1 reads SGDLS; CDR2 reads YYNGEE. V was cut by 4 bases and J by 3 bases, with 14 bases left in between. The CDR3 runs to 14 residues. CDR3 protein: CASSPGEQGYEQYV. CDR3 in DNA: TGTGCCAGCAGCCCTGGTGAACAGGGCTACGAGCAGTACGTC.

A few counts support this clone. CDR3 protein: CASSLRSGRSGVSTDTQYF. DNA of the CDR3: TGCGCCAGCAGCTTGAGATCTGGCCGGTCGGGAGTCAGCACAGATACGCAGTATTTT. This chain links TRBV5-1 with TRBJ2-3; perhaps TRBD2 as D (6 bases). The CDR3 runs 19 residues. Germline CDR1 reads SGHRS; CDR2 reads YFSETQ. V was pared by 1 base and J by 0 bases, with 21 bases between.

The V and J genes are TRBV7-2 and TRBJ2-2; 8 bases match TRBD2. The CDR3 loop spans 16 amino acids. Germline V gene lookup returns CDR1 SGHTA and CDR2 FQGNSA. V gave up 2 bases and J gave up 6 bases; unmatched junction bases: 8. The CDR3 nucleotides are TGTGCCAGCAGCTTAAGAGCGGGAGCGGCGGCCGGGGAGCTGTTTTTT. This gives the protein CASSLRAGAAAGELFF.

This clone was detected only once. The V call is TRBV5-1, the J call TRBJ2-2; D is unclear. Germline V CDR1 and CDR2: SGHRS, YFSETQ. Trimming shortened V by 2 bases and J by 5 bases, and 4 bases separated the two germline ends. The CDR3 covers 12 residues. CDR3 amino acids: CASSFATGELFF. CDR3 bases: TGCGCCAGCAGCTTTGCGACCGGGGAGCTGTTTTTT.

Notes on this clone: One end of the junction varies from germline; a read error may be responsible. The chain is built from TRBV5-1 and TRBJ2-7, with TRBD2 as a possible D gene (5 bases). Germline values: CDR1 SGHRS, CDR2 YFSETQ. The CDR3 has 12 amino acids. The CDR3 coding sequence is TGCGCCAGCAGCTTGGCCGCGGGCCAGCCGATCTTC. It codes for CASSLAAGQPIF. Full variable domain (outside the CDR3, taken from reference TRBV5-1 and TRBJ2-7): KAGVTQTPRYLIKTRGQQVTLSCSPISGHRSVSWYQQTPGQGLQFLFEYFSETQRNKGNFPGRFSGRQFSNSRSEMNVSTLELGDSALYLCASSLAAGQPIFGPGTRLTVT.

The chain is built from TRBV2 and TRBJ2-2; D gene uncertain. Trimming took off 6 bases at V and 8 bases at J, with 7 bases between the two ends. The length of the CDR3 is 11 residues. CDR1 SNHLY and CDR2 FYNNEI come from the germline V gene. CDR3 DNA sequence: TGTGCCAGCAGCCTAAAGGGGGAGCTGTTTTTT. Its translation: CASSLKGELFF.

The chain couples TRBV3-1 (or the pseudogene TRBV3-2) to TRBJ2-3, with D tentatively TRBD1 or TRBD2 (5 bases each). Trimming left V 0 bases short and J 3 bases short, with 16 bases between. Germline CDR1 LGHDT, CDR2 YNNKEL (reference sequence). This CDR3 has 17 amino acids. The CDR3 reads CASSQDSGGVGTDTQYF. In nucleotides, the CDR3 is TGTGCCAGCAGCCAAGACTCTGGGGGAGTTGGGACAGATACGCAGTATTTT.

This sequence joins TRBV12-3 or TRBV12-4 and TRBJ1-2, with TRBD1 matching over 8 bases. This CDR3 spans 13 amino acids. Trimming at V came to 7 bases and at J to 7 bases, leaving 8 bases not matched to a gene. The CDR3 DNA sequence: TGTGCCAGCAACAGACAGGGGAGTCTTGGCTACACCTTC. This sequence encodes CASNRQGSLGYTF.

This chain connects TRBV21-1 to TRBJ2-1; TRBD2 is taken as the D call from the table, unchecked against the DNA. TRBV21-1 constitutes a pseudogene. The CDR3 has 14 residues. The CDR3 coding sequence is TGTGCCAGCAGCAAAGCGCGCACCTACAATGAGCAGTTCTTC. This gives the protein CASSKARTYNEQFF.

The rearrangement links TRBV3-1 (or the pseudogene TRBV3-2) to TRBJ1-5; tentatively, D is TRBD1 (5 bases). Germline loops: CDR1 LGHDT, CDR2 YNNKEL (reference sequence). CDR3 length: 17 residues. The V and J ends lost 7 bases and 5 bases respectively, with 24 bases between them. CDR3 loop: CASNYERGEWGDQPQHF. The CDR3 DNA reads TGTGCCAGCAACTACGAACGAGGGGAATGGGGCGATCAGCCCCAGCATTTT.

This CDR3 reads CASSLESSAGWLFF. The CDR3 coding sequence is TGTGCCAGCAGCTTAGAGTCTTCGGCAGGTTGGCTGTTTTTT. The chain carries TRBV7-6 and TRBJ1-4; D remains unclear. This CDR3 comprises 14 residues. The V and J ends lost 1 base and 14 bases respectively, with 17 bases between them. Germline-derived CDR1 and CDR2 are SGHVS and FNYEAQ.

The gene calls are TRBV6-5 and TRBJ2-2; D is unresolved. Germline V gene data show CDR1 as MNHEY and CDR2 as SVGAGI. With 2 bases removed from V and 2 bases from J, the gap between germline ends came to 12 bases. The CDR3 contains 16 residues. Here the CDR3 DNA reads TGTGCCAGCAGTTACCAAAGACGGACCAACACCGGGGAGCTGTTTTTT. It codes for CASSYQRRTNTGELFF.

This clone was observed once. The chain carries TRBV7-8 and TRBJ1-2; D ambiguous. The V end lost 2 bases, the J end lost 1 base, and 11 bases lay between the germline ends. Germline CDR1 is SGHVS and CDR2 is FQNEAQ. There are 15 residues in the CDR3. CDR3 sequence: CASSLKVSFNYGYTF. The CDR3 DNA reads as TGTGCCAGCAGCTTAAAGGTCTCTTTTAACTATGGCTACACCTTC. Together with reference TRBV7-8 and TRBJ1-2, the CDR3 gives the full variable domain: GAGVSQSPRYKVAKRGQDVALRCDPISGHVSLFWYQQALGQGPEFLTYFQNEAQLDKSGLPSDRFFAERPEGSVSTLKIQRTQQEDSAVYLCASSLKVSFNYGYTFGSGTRLTVV.

The chain uses TRBV9 and TRBJ1-2; D remains ambiguous. The CDR3 spans 15 residues. The V end was cut by 3 bases, the J end by 8 bases, with 20 bases between. Per the germline V gene, CDR1 is SGDLS and CDR2 is YYNGEE. The CDR3, as DNA: TGTGCCAGCAGCGCCACTCCCGAAGGACGAGGCGGCTACACCTTC. This encodes CASSATPEGRGGYTF.

This chain joins TRBV25-1 and TRBJ1-4; TRBD1 matches at 8 bases. The CDR3 sequence is 18 residues long. The V and J ends lost 1 base and 0 bases, in that order; junction bases with no gene match: 7. CDR1 MGHDK and CDR2 SYGVNS come from the germline V gene. The CDR3, as DNA: TGTGCCAGCAGTGAATGGGGGGCAGGGGGCTCAACTAATGAAAAACTGTTTTTT. This codes for CASSEWGAGGSTNEKLFF.

The V gene is TRBV11-2, the J gene TRBJ1-5, with 8 bases fitting TRBD1. Germline values: CDR1 SGHAT, CDR2 FQNNGV. This CDR3 is 14 amino acids long. The V and J ends lost 3 bases and 6 bases, in that order; junction bases with no gene match: 4. In nucleotides, the CDR3 is TGTGCCAGCAGCTTGGGCAGGGGGCCTCAGCCCCAGCATTTT. Translating it yields CASSLGRGPQPQHF.

The V gene is TRBV7-9, the J gene TRBJ1-3; no definite D call. The CDR3 extends over 15 amino acids. The germline V gene has CDR1 SEHNR and CDR2 FQNEAQ (reference sequence). V lost 6 bases, J lost 7 bases, and 19 bases lay in between. CDR3 coding DNA: TGTGCCAGCAGGGCTGCCGCGGACTGGTTGAACACCATATATTTT. It is translated as CASRAAADWLNTIYF. Full variable domain (rest looked up from reference TRBV7-9 and TRBJ1-3): DTGVSQNPRHKITKRGQNVTFRCDPISEHNRLYWYRQTLGQGPEFLTYFQNEAQLEKSRLLSDRFSAERPKGSFSTLEIQRTEQGDSAMYLCASRAAADWLNTIYFGEGSWLTVV.

The chain carries TRBV7-9 and TRBJ1-1; unclear D gene. Per germline, CDR1 SEHNR and CDR2 FQNEAQ (reference sequence). The length of the CDR3 is 13 residues. V was pared by 8 bases and J by 0 bases, with 10 bases between. CDR3 nucleotide sequence: TGTGCCAGCCGGGGTTACGTGAACACTGAAGCTTTCTTT. Translating it yields CASRGYVNTEAFF. The entire variable domain, with the rest obtained from reference TRBV7-9 and TRBJ1-1, is as follows: DTGVSQNPRHKITKRGQNVTFRCDPISEHNRLYWYRQTLGQGPEFLTYFQNEAQLEKSRLLSDRFSAERPKGSFSTLEIQRTEQGDSAMYLCASRGYVNTEAFFGQGTRLTVV.

This CDR3 is CASTTQGSLNIQYF. The CDR3, as DNA: TGTGCCAGCACCACTCAGGGCAGTTTAAACATTCAGTACTTC. The chain carries TRBV28 and TRBJ2-4; a possible D gene is TRBD1 (5 bases). This CDR3 is 14 amino acids long. The V and J ends lost 7 bases and 6 bases respectively, with 16 bases between them. Germline CDR1 MDHEN, CDR2 SYDVKM. Drawing the rest from reference TRBV28 and TRBJ2-4, the complete variable domain is DVKVTQSSRYLVKRTGEKVFLECVQDMDHENMFWYRQDPGLGLRLIYFSYDVKMKEKGDIPEGYSVSREKKERFSLILESASTNQTSMYLCASTTQGSLNIQYFGAGTRLSVL.

This clone was counted once. The chain recombines TRBV3-1 (or the pseudogene TRBV3-2) with TRBJ2-1; 12 nucleotides line up with TRBD2. Germline V CDR1 and CDR2: LGHDT, YNNKEL (reference sequence). V was pared by 5 bases and J by 0 bases, with 11 bases of the junction left unmatched. The CDR3 runs to 19 residues. The CDR3 coding sequence is TGTGCCAGCAGCTTTAGGACTAGCGGGATTAAAAACTCCTACAATGAGCAGTTCTTC. The encoded protein is CASSFRTSGIKNSYNEQFF.